This T cell receptor (beta chain) was recovered during a study of T cells after yellow fever vaccination. TCRdb itself ran the 5' RACE reads through MiXCR, one entry per CDR3 protein. In the table there are 300,000 to 350,000 distinct CDR3 sequences, 4% of which are singletons. Worth noting for this clonotype: Its specificity is not known.

V lost 0 bases to trimming and J lost 8 bases; unmatched junction nucleotides: 12. The CDR3 sequence is 16 residues long. CDR1 is MNHEY, CDR2 SVGAGI, per germline. Study results and caveats: The secondary response peaked faster, at day 5 versus 15, but was weaker.

V gene TRBV6-5 combines with J gene TRBJ1-2; 7 bases line up with TRBD1. Source: PBMCs, taken 5 days after the yellow fever booster vaccination. This clonotype was obtained from a man between 18 and 29 years old who received the YFV17D yellow fever vaccine. The chain's CDR3 is CASSYSIKAGGGGYTF. Written as DNA, the CDR3 is TGTGCCAGCAGTTACTCGATAAAGGCAGGGGGTGGAGGCTACACCTTC.